The 20 T cell receptor beta chains in this list originate from one sample, sequenced in a study of T cell responses to AZD1222 COVID-19 vaccine. Clones were sequenced by immunoSEQ multiplex PCR, and TCRdb holds only the in-frame ones, with some missing. The data show about 110,000 clones, with more than 65% seen just once and approximately 9.4% held by the top ten. Sequences were derived from peripheral blood, sampled on day 0 of AZD1222 vaccination. These receptors were taken from an adult in good health.

This clone was counted a few times. The genes are TRBV12-2 and TRBJ2-1; the table's TRBD2 call for D was not verified on the DNA. TRBV12-2 is classified as a pseudogene. The CDR3 is 15 amino acids. CDR3 sequence: CASRTRLAGRDEQFF. CDR3 DNA: TGTGCAAGTCGCACCCGACTAGCGGGAAGGGATGAGCAGTTCTTC.

This clone was recorded only once. V gene TRBV18 combines with J gene TRBJ1-2; D not certain. This CDR3 is 14 amino acids long. Deletions cut 5 bases from V and 2 bases from J, with 12 bases between. The germline gives CDR1 KGHSH, CDR2 LQKENI. CDR3 in amino acids: CASSGRGGNYGYTF. The CDR3 DNA follows: TGTGCCAGCTCAGGCCGGGGAGGGAACTATGGCTACACCTTC.

The chain links TRBV28 to TRBJ1-2; D ambiguous. This CDR3 comprises 13 residues. CDR1 is MDHEN and CDR2 is SYDVKM in the germline V gene. The V and J ends lost 1 base and 3 bases respectively, with 6 bases between them. The CDR3 nucleotides read TGTGCCAGCAGTTTATACCAGGACTATGGCTACACCTTC. This gives the protein CASSLYQDYGYTF.

V gene TRBV18 combines with J gene TRBJ1-3, with TRBD1 as a possible D gene (5 bases). The germline gives CDR1 KGHSH, CDR2 LQKENI. The V gene lost 6 bases and the J gene lost 0 bases, with 12 bases spanning the gap. This CDR3 is built from 15 residues. CDR3 sequence reads: CASSQDIPSGNTIYF. The CDR3 coding sequence is TGTGCCAGCTCCCAGGACATCCCCTCTGGAAACACCATATATTTT. Variable domain in full (rest from reference TRBV18 and TRBJ1-3): NAGVMQNPRHLVRRRGQEARLRCSPMKGHSHVYWYRQLPEEGLKFMVYLQKENIIDESGMPKERFSAEFPKEGPSILRIQQVVRGDSAAYFCASSQDIPSGNTIYFGEGSWLTVV.

The chain is built from TRBV6-5 and TRBJ2-3; tentatively, D is TRBD2 (6 bases). V lost 7 bases to trimming and J lost 3 bases, with 17 bases between them. CDR1 is MNHEY and CDR2 is SVGAGI in the germline V gene. The CDR3 totals 15 residues. CDR3 protein: CASTVRRGRTDTQYF. CDR3 coding DNA: TGTGCCAGCACCGTCCGTCGGGGGAGGACAGATACGCAGTATTTT.

As concerns this clone: Mismatch with germline at one junction end may stem from a read error. The J gene is TRBJ2-4, the V gene TRBV19, with D perhaps matching TRBD2 (6 bases). Germline V lookup: CDR1 LNHDA, CDR2 SQIVND (reference sequence). CDR3 length: 12 amino acids. CDR3 sequence: CASSIFGSPRSF. In nucleotides, the CDR3 is TGTGCCAGTAGTATCTTCGGGAGCCCCAGGTCCTTC.

This chain connects TRBV7-2 to TRBJ1-1; D is possibly TRBD1 (6 bases). CDR1 is SGHTA and CDR2 is FQGNSA in the germline V gene. CDR3 length: 14 residues. V lost 0 bases and J lost 5, with 10 bases in between. This CDR3 is CASSLATGNTEAFF. CDR3 bases: TGTGCCAGCAGCTTAGCAACAGGGAATACTGAAGCTTTCTTT.

The genes are TRBV19 and TRBJ1-3; 7 nucleotides align to TRBD1. Germline CDR1 reads LNHDA; CDR2 reads SQIVND (reference sequence). The length of the CDR3 is 17 residues. V gave up 3 bases and J gave up 0 bases; unmatched junction bases: 8. DNA of the CDR3: TGTGCCAGTAGTATCGCTCGGGACAGCACCTCTGGAAACACCATATATTTT. The encoded protein is CASSIARDSTSGNTIYF.

The chain joins TRBV19 to TRBJ2-7; TRBD1 is a possible D gene (6 bases). Germline-derived CDR1 and CDR2 are LNHDA and SQIVND (reference sequence). This CDR3 spans 15 amino acids. Trimming took 4 bases from V and 5 from J, leaving 18 bases between them. CDR3 DNA sequence: TGTGCCAGTAGTAGCACAGGGAAAGTTTGGGACGAGCAGTACTTC. It encodes CASSSTGKVWDEQYF.

This clone was recorded a few times. The CDR3 DNA follows: TGTGCCAGCAGCCAAGTGGGGACTAGCGGCACCGGGGAGCTGTTTTTT. Its translation: CASSQVGTSGTGELFF. The V call is TRBV3-1 (or the pseudogene TRBV3-2), the J call TRBJ2-2, with 11 bases that match TRBD2. Per the germline V gene, CDR1 is LGHDT and CDR2 is YNNKEL (reference sequence). The CDR3 has 16 amino acids. V lost 1 base and J lost 4; bases outside the gene matches: 2.

The chain has TRBV27 and TRBJ2-2, with D perhaps TRBD1 or TRBD2 (7 bases each). V shed 6 bases and J shed 5 bases, with 16 bases lying between them. This CDR3 is built from 15 residues. Germline CDR1 and CDR2: MNHEY and SMNVEV (reference sequence). The CDR3 nucleotides read TGTGCCAGCAGCTGGGTCCAGGGGGGGACCGGGGAGCTGTTTTTT. Protein: CASSWVQGGTGELFF.

This chain links TRBV11-3 with TRBJ2-3; 12 nucleotides agree with TRBD2. Germline CDR1 SGHNT, CDR2 YENEEA. The CDR3 is 18 residues long. Trimming cost V 3 bases and J 5 bases; bases outside gene matches: 12. The CDR3 region has the DNA TGTGCCAGCAGCTTGGGGGGTCTAGCGGGAGGGCGTGGAGATACGCAGTATTTT. Amino acid sequence: CASSLGGLAGGRGDTQYF.

This clone came up a few times. The chain combines TRBV6-6 with TRBJ1-2; TRBD1 matches at 10 bases. With 2 bases clipped from V and 8 bases from J, the junction kept 2 bases outside the gene matches. This CDR3 has 13 residues. The germline gives CDR1 MNHNY, CDR2 SVGAGI (reference sequence). The CDR3 nucleotides read TGTGCCAGCAGTTACGGGACAGGGGAAGGCTACACCTTC. This sequence encodes CASSYGTGEGYTF.

The chain joins TRBV6-1 to TRBJ1-5; 9 nucleotides agree with TRBD1. This CDR3 comprises 16 residues. V shed 0 bases and J 4 bases; nucleotides not matched to a gene: 4. Germline CDR1 MNHNS, CDR2 SASEGT. The CDR3 nucleotides read TGTGCCAGCAGTGAAGCTAGGGGACAGGGAAATCAGCCCCAGCATTTT. Its protein is CASSEARGQGNQPQHF.

This chain uses TRBV28 with TRBJ1-1, with a tentative D call TRBD1 (5 bases). The CDR3 covers 13 residues. CDR1 is MDHEN and CDR2 is SYDVKM in the germline V gene. CDR3 amino acids: CVGRDALNTEAFF. The CDR3 bases are TGTGTGGGAAGGGACGCGCTGAACACTGAAGCTTTCTTT.

This rearrangement joins TRBV7-2 to TRBJ1-5; D possibly corresponds to TRBD1 (6 bases). CDR3 size: 13 residues. Looked up from germline, CDR1 is SGHTA and CDR2 is FQGNSA. V was clipped by 2 bases and J by 6 bases, with 8 bases between them. The CDR3 reads CASSLTGRQPQHF. The CDR3, as DNA: TGTGCCAGCAGCTTAACAGGGCGTCAGCCCCAGCATTTT.

Concerning this clone: Other DNA sequences of this sample code for an identical CDR3. V is TRBV19 and J is TRBJ1-2, with D hard to call. This CDR3 is 14 amino acids long. Germline V gene data show CDR1 as LNHDA and CDR2 as SQIVND (reference sequence). Trimming cost V 0 bases and J 4 bases, with 9 bases left between them. The CDR3 coding sequence is TGTGCCAGTAGTATAGATCCAGGTACCTATGGCTACACCTTC. It encodes CASSIDPGTYGYTF.

This clone was seen more than once but under ten times. This rearrangement joins TRBV6-1 to TRBJ1-5; D might be TRBD1 (5 bases). The CDR3 is made up of 15 amino acids. Per germline, CDR1 MNHNS and CDR2 SASEGT. The V end was cut by 2 bases, the J end by 5 bases, with 13 bases between. The CDR3 coding sequence is TGTGCCAGCAGTGAACAAGCGACAGAACATCAGCCCCAGCATTTT. As protein: CASSEQATEHQPQHF.

The V and J genes are TRBV29-1 and TRBJ2-1, with a tentative D call TRBD2 (6 bases). CDR1 and CDR2 (germline): SQVTM, ANQGSEA. V lost 0 bases to trimming and J lost 10 bases, with 13 bases between them. The CDR3 length is 13 residues. CDR3 protein: CSVEDRGIDEQFF. In DNA, the CDR3 is TGCAGCGTTGAAGATCGGGGGATCGACGAGCAGTTCTTC.

The gene calls are TRBV10-3 and TRBJ1-5; a weak D match, TRBD1 (5 bases). The CDR3 runs to 15 residues. CDR1 is ENHRY and CDR2 is SYGVKD in the germline V gene. Trimming took off 3 bases at V and 1 base at J, with 10 bases between the two ends. CDR3 residues: CAISEQALSNQPQHF. In DNA form, the CDR3 reads TGTGCCATCAGTGAACAGGCCCTAAGCAATCAGCCCCAGCATTTT.